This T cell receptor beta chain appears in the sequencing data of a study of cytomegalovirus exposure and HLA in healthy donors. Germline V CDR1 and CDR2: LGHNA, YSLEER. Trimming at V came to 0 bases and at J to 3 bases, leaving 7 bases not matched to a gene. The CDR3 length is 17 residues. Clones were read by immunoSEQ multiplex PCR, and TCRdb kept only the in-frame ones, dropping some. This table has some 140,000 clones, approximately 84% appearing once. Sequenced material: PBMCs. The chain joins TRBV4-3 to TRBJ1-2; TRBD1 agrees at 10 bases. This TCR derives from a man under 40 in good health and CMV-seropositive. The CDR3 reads CASSQDAGQGDYYGYTF. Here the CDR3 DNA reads TGCGCCAGCAGCCAAGATGCCGGACAGGGGGATTACTATGGCTACACCTTC.